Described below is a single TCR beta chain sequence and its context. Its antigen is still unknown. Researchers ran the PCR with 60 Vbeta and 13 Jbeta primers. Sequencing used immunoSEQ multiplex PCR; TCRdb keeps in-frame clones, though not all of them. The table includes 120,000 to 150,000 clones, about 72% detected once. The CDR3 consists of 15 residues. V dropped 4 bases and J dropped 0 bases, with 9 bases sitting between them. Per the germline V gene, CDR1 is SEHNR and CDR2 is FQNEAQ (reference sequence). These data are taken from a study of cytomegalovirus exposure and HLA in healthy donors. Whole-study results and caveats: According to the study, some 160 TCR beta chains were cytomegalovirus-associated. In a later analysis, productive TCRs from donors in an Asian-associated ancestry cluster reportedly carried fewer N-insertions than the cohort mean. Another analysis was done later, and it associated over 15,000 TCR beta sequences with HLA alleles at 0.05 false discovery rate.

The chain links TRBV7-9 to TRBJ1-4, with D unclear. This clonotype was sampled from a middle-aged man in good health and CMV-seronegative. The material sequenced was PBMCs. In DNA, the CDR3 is TGTGCCAGCAGCTCCTTAGCCGCAACTAATGAAAAACTGTTTTTT. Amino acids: CASSSLAATNEKLFF.